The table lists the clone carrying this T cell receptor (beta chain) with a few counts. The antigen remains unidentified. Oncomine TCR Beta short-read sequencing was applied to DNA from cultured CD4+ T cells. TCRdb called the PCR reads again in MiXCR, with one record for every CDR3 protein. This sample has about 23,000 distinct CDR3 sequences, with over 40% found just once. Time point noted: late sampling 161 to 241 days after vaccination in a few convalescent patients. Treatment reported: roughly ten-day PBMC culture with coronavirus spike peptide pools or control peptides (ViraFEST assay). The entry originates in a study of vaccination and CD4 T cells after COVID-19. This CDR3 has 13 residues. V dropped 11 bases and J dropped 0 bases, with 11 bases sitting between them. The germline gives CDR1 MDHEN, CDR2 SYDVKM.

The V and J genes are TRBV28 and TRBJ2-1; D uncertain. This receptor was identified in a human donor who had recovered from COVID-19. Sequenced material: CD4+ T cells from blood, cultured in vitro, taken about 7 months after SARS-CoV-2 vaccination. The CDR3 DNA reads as TGTGCCTATAGCCGTAGCTCCTACAATGAGCAGTTCTTC. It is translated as CAYSRSSYNEQFF.